The 20 T cell receptor beta chains in this list originate from one sample, sequenced in a study of shared clonotypes between healthy human individuals. TCRdb keeps only in-frame clones here, not all; method: immunoSEQ multiplex PCR. Of around 1,900,000 clones in the sample, roughly 95% were seen once. Positively selected for CCR7, the CD45RO-negative cells used as naive CD8 cells excluded terminally differentiated effector memory CD45RA+ cells. The sample consisted of naive CD8+ T cells from PBMCs. These receptors all come from a man aged 18-30 years in good health. Some clones in this sample may be carry-over from other donors' samples.

This chain uses TRBV27 with TRBJ1-2, with a possible D match to TRBD1 (6 bases). V was shortened by 4 bases and J by 7 bases, with 13 bases between the two germline ends. The CDR3 spans 13 residues. The germline V gene encodes CDR1 MNHEY and CDR2 SMNVEV (reference sequence). The CDR3 DNA sequence: TGTGCCAGCAGTTACCGAGGGGGACCTGGCTACACCTTC. Translated: CASSYRGGPGYTF.

This clone showed up just once. V usage is TRBV6-1 and J usage is TRBJ2-7, with D perhaps TRBD1 or TRBD2 (5 bases each). Germline V gene sequence: CDR1 MNHNS, CDR2 SASEGT. Trimming shortened V by 3 bases and J by 5 bases, and 14 bases separated the two germline ends. CDR3 length equals 14 residues. CDR3 sequence: CASSERGVRDEQYF. In DNA form, the CDR3 reads TGTGCCAGCAGTGAGAGAGGGGTCCGAGACGAGCAGTACTTC.

The gene calls are TRBV7-3 and TRBJ2-6; D call uncertain. CDR3 length equals 14 residues. Germline-derived CDR1 and CDR2 are SGHTA and FQGTGA. Trimming took off 3 bases at V and 0 bases at J, with 3 bases between the two ends. CDR3 amino acids: CASSFYSGANVLTF. Here the CDR3 DNA reads TGTGCCAGCAGCTTCTACTCTGGGGCCAACGTCCTGACTTTC.

Notes on this clone: The sample carries other DNA sequences with the same CDR3. This rearrangement joins TRBV4-2 to TRBJ2-7, with TRBD2 matching over 11 bases. The CDR3 has 14 residues. The germline V gene encodes CDR1 LGHNA and CDR2 YNFKEQ. V dropped 4 bases and J dropped 3; count of bases not matched to a gene: 2. CDR3 in DNA: TGTGCCAGCAGCCCCGGGACTAGCGGCTACGAGCAGTACTTC. This translates into CASSPGTSGYEQYF.

The genes are TRBV9 and TRBJ1-2; D may be TRBD1 (6 bases). Germline assignment: CDR1 SGDLS and CDR2 YYNGEE. Trimming removed 0 bases at V and 6 bases at J, with 15 bases between. This CDR3 region has 15 residues. The CDR3 loop is CASSVAVTGFDGYTF. The CDR3 nucleotides read TGTGCCAGCAGCGTAGCGGTAACAGGGTTCGATGGCTACACCTTC.

This rearrangement joins TRBV7-6 to TRBJ1-1, with a tentative D call TRBD1 (5 bases). CDR1 is SGHVS, CDR2 FNYEAQ, per germline. V was cut by 5 bases and J by 0 bases, with 10 bases left in between. CDR3 length: 14 residues. CDR3 amino acids: CASSQGRMNTEAFF. The CDR3 region has the DNA TGTGCCAGCAGCCAGGGACGGATGAACACTGAAGCTTTCTTT.

On this clone itself: The sample has other DNA sequences that encode this CDR3 too. The chain couples TRBV11-2 to TRBJ2-7; D gene uncertain. Looked up from germline, CDR1 is SGHAT and CDR2 is FQNNGV. Trimming cost V 2 bases and J 2 bases, with 7 bases left between them. CDR3 length equals 13 residues. CDR3 sequence: CASSLQPTYEQYF. The CDR3 DNA is TGTGCCAGCAGCTTACAGCCGACCTACGAGCAGTACTTC. The variable domain in full, completed from reference TRBV11-2 and TRBJ2-7, reads EAGVAQSPRYKIIEKRQSVAFWCNPISGHATLYWYQQILGQGPKLLIQFQNNGVVDDSQLPKDRFSAERLKGVDSTLKIQPAKLEDSAVYLCASSLQPTYEQYFGPGTRLTVT.

The chain couples TRBV27 to TRBJ2-1, with TRBD2 matching over 12 bases. Unmatched junction bases numbered 18, after V lost 7 bases and J lost 8 bases. Looked up from germline, CDR1 is MNHEY and CDR2 is SMNVEV (reference sequence). This CDR3 has 18 residues. The CDR3: CASTLISLAGGPIDEQFF. The CDR3 DNA follows: TGTGCCAGCACCTTGATCTCTCTAGCGGGAGGGCCGATTGATGAGCAGTTCTTC.

This rearrangement joins TRBV25-1 to TRBJ2-1; the match to TRBD2 covers 10 bases. The CDR3 loop spans 15 amino acids. J gave up 5 bases and V 3 bases, and 4 bases lay outside the gene matches. Germline CDR1 is MGHDK and CDR2 is SYGVNS. The CDR3 protein is CASSDSTSGHNEQFF. The CDR3 DNA reads as TGTGCCAGCAGTGATTCGACTAGCGGGCACAATGAGCAGTTCTTC.

As regards this clone: Other nucleotide sequences in the sample specify the same CDR3. The CDR3 reads CASSSTGYNEQFF. DNA of the CDR3: TGCGCCAGCAGCTCGACAGGCTACAATGAGCAGTTCTTC. The V and J genes are TRBV5-1 and TRBJ2-1; D is possibly TRBD1 (6 bases). The CDR3 spans 13 residues. Trimming stripped 3 bases from V and 3 bases from J, with 7 bases between. Germline CDR1 reads SGHRS; CDR2 reads YFSETQ. The full variable domain, completed using reference TRBV5-1 and TRBJ2-1, is KAGVTQTPRYLIKTRGQQVTLSCSPISGHRSVSWYQQTPGQGLQFLFEYFSETQRNKGNFPGRFSGRQFSNSRSEMNVSTLELGDSALYLCASSSTGYNEQFFGPGTRLTVL.

This clone came up once. This sequence joins TRBV6-1 and TRBJ2-1, with 7 bases identical to TRBD1. Looked up from germline, CDR1 is MNHNS and CDR2 is SASEGT. The length of the CDR3 is 14 residues. V shed 6 bases, J shed 0 bases, and the junction held 2 bases outside the gene matches. The CDR3 sequence is CASRNRGSYNEQFF. In DNA form, the CDR3 reads TGTGCCAGCAGAAACAGGGGCTCCTACAATGAGCAGTTCTTC.

The chain uses TRBV25-1 and TRBJ1-3, with unresolved D. The V gene's germline CDR1 is MGHDK and CDR2 SYGVNS. The V gene lost 3 bases and the J gene lost 0 bases, with 6 bases spanning the gap. The CDR3 consists of 14 residues. CDR3 DNA sequence: TGTGCCAGCAGTGAGGTGGGCTCTGGAAACACCATATATTTT. The encoded protein is CASSEVGSGNTIYF.

The gene calls are TRBV7-8 and TRBJ2-1; D gene ambiguous. From germline, CDR1 is SGHVS and CDR2 FQNEAQ. V gave up 5 bases and J gave up 6 bases, with 8 bases separating them. The CDR3 contains 12 residues. This CDR3 is CASSPTSNEQFF. The CDR3 DNA reads TGTGCCAGCAGCCCAACGAGCAATGAGCAGTTCTTC.

This rearrangement joins TRBV25-1 to TRBJ1-3; D not resolved. The CDR3 sequence is 15 residues long. Germline V gene lookup returns CDR1 MGHDK and CDR2 SYGVNS. Deletions cut 4 bases from V and 0 bases from J, with 10 bases between. The DNA of the CDR3 is TGTGCCAGCAGTGTATATGAGTCCTCTGGAAACACCATATATTTT. Translating it yields CASSVYESSGNTIYF. Based on the CDR3 plus reference TRBV25-1 and TRBJ1-3, the full variable domain is EADIYQTPRYLVIGTGKKITLECSQTMGHDKMYWYQQDPGMELHLIHYSYGVNSTEKGDLSSESTVSRIRTEHFPLTLESARPSHTSQYLCASSVYESSGNTIYFGEGSWLTVV.

On this clone itself: The same CDR3 also results from other DNA sequences found in this sample. V and J are TRBV9 and TRBJ2-1, with D possibly matching TRBD2 (6 bases). The CDR3 consists of 12 residues. Trimming stripped 2 bases from V and 9 bases from J, with 9 bases between. The germline V gene encodes CDR1 SGDLS and CDR2 YYNGEE. This chain's CDR3 is CASSVVEGEQFF. CDR3 DNA sequence: TGTGCCAGCAGCGTCGTGGAGGGTGAGCAGTTCTTC.

This clone was observed a single time. The V gene is TRBV29-1, the J gene TRBJ2-7; 10 bases map to TRBD1. CDR3 length: 14 residues. J gave up 3 bases and V 7 bases, and 9 bases lay outside the gene matches. The germline V gene has CDR1 SQVTM and CDR2 ANQGSEA. CDR3 bases: TGCAGCGCCCTCCCCGGGACAGGGGTCTACGAGCAGTACTTC. Its translation: CSALPGTGVYEQYF.

The V and J genes are TRBV9 and TRBJ2-3; D possibly corresponds to TRBD2 (5 bases). Germline V CDR1 and CDR2: SGDLS, YYNGEE. Trimming stripped 0 bases from V and 3 bases from J, with 14 bases between. This CDR3 region has 16 residues. The CDR3 is CASSVEWEADTDTQYF. The CDR3 DNA is TGTGCCAGCAGCGTAGAGTGGGAAGCGGATACAGATACGCAGTATTTT.

Here the CDR3 reads CASSPMTGEREKLFF. CDR3 DNA: TGTGCCAGCTCACCCATGACAGGGGAGAGAGAAAAACTGTTTTTT. This chain uses TRBV18 with TRBJ1-4; 8 positions match TRBD1. From germline, CDR1 is KGHSH and CDR2 LQKENI. The CDR3 sequence is 15 residues long. Losses at the gene ends were 3 bases for V and 8 bases for J; bases not matched to a gene: 8.

The chain links TRBV5-1 to TRBJ2-7, with 12 bases aligning to TRBD2. With 4 bases clipped from V and 5 bases from J, the junction kept 10 bases outside the gene matches. Germline V gene data show CDR1 as SGHRS and CDR2 as YFSETQ. This CDR3 has 16 amino acids. The chain's CDR3 is CASSVIPSGRADEQYF. The CDR3 DNA reads as TGCGCCAGCAGCGTGATTCCTAGCGGGAGGGCCGACGAGCAGTACTTC.

The chain couples TRBV9 to TRBJ1-3, with a possible D match to TRBD1 (6 bases). This CDR3 is built from 17 residues. V was shortened by 3 bases and J by 0 bases, with 16 bases between the two germline ends. Per the germline V gene, CDR1 is SGDLS and CDR2 is YYNGEE. The CDR3 loop is CASSANREGSSGNTIYF. Written as DNA, the CDR3 is TGTGCCAGCAGCGCGAACAGGGAGGGGAGCTCTGGAAACACCATATATTTT. The full variable domain, rest sourced from reference TRBV9 and TRBJ1-3, is DSGVTQTPKHLITATGQRVTLRCSPRSGDLSVYWYQQSLDQGLQFLIQYYNGEERAKGNILERFSAQQFPDLHSELNLSSLELGDSALYFCASSANREGSSGNTIYFGEGSWLTVV.